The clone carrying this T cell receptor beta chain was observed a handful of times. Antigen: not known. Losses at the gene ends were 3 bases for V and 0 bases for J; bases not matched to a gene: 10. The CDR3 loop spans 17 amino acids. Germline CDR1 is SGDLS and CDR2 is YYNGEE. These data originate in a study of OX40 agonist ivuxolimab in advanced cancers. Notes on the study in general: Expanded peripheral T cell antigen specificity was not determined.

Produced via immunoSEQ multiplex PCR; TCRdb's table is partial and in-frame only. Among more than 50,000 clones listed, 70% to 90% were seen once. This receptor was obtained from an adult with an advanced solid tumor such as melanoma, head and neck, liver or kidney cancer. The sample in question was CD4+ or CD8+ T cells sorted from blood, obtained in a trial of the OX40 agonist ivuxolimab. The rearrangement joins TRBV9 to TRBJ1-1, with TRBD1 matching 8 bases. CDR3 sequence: CASSALYGQGMNTEAFF. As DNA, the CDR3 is TGTGCCAGCAGCGCCCTCTATGGACAGGGTATGAACACTGAAGCTTTCTTT.